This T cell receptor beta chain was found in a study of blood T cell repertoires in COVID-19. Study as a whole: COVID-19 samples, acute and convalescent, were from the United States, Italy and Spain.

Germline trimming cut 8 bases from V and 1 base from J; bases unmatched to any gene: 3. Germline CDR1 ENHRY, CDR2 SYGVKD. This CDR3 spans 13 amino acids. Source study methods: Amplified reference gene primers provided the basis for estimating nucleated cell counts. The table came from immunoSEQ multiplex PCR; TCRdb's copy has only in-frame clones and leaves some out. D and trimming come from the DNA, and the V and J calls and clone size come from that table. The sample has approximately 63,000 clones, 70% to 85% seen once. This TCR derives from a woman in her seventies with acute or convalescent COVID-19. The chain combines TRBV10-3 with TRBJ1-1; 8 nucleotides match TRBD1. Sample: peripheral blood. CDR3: CAISGGANTEAFF. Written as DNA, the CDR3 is TGTGCCATCTCAGGGGGCGCGAACACTGAAGCTTTCTTT.